One sample yielded the 27 T cell receptor beta chains listed below, sequenced in a study of beta chain features in type 1 diabetes. Points from the study as a whole: When Type 1 diabetes patients were examined, their TCRB CDR3s proved moderately but significantly shorter in all four CD4+ subsets.

What was sequenced were expressed TCRB transcripts, since all of the isolated RNA had been reverse transcribed. This table comes from immunoSEQ multiplex PCR, and its TCRdb copy is limited to in-frame clones, with some not included. In the table there are some 120,000 clones, 17% of which are singletons. For these TCRs, the target antigens are not known. The sequenced sample was central memory CD4+ T cells from blood. These receptors were obtained from a man aged 18 to 30 with type 1 diabetes.

This clone was counted only a few times. The chain's CDR3 is CASTAGTDYTGELFF. The CDR3 DNA reads as TGCGCCAGCACAGCCGGGACAGACTACACCGGGGAGCTGTTTTTT. The V call is TRBV5-1, the J call TRBJ2-2; 7 bases are a match to TRBD1. Germline V gene lookup returns CDR1 SGHRS and CDR2 YFSETQ. This CDR3 contains 15 residues. V was clipped by 6 bases and J by 3 bases; unmatched bases: 8.

This clone was detected only a few times. This chain joins TRBV7-2 and TRBJ2-1, with 8 bases fitting TRBD1. Germline lookup yields CDR1 SGHTA and CDR2 FQGNSA. The CDR3 has 15 residues. V shed 1 base and J 2 bases; nucleotides not matched to a gene: 1. The CDR3 bases are TGTGCCAGCAGCTTAGACAGGGGGACCTACAATGAGCAGTTCTTC. Translating it yields CASSLDRGTYNEQFF.

Points on this clone: The junction shows a germline mismatch at one end, possibly a read error. The CDR3 spells CASSWTGDVPDF. CDR3 sequence (DNA): TGTGCCAGCAGCTGGACAGGGGATGTACCGGACTTC. The rearrangement links TRBV5-6 to TRBJ2-7; 9 nucleotides line up with TRBD1. This CDR3 has 12 amino acids. Germline-derived CDR1 and CDR2 are SGHDT and YYEEEE.

Regarding this clone: A far more abundant clone sits one base away, making this likely a read error. This chain joins TRBV30 and TRBJ2-7, with D possibly matching TRBD2 (5 bases). V lost 0 bases, J lost 4 bases, and 7 bases lay in between. Germline V gene lookup returns CDR1 GTSNPN and CDR2 SVGIG (reference sequence). CDR3 length equals 12 residues. In nucleotides, the CDR3 is TGTGCCTGGAGTGTACCGGGGTACGAGCAGTACTTC. This encodes CAWSVPGYEQYF.

The chain carries TRBV9 and TRBJ1-6, with D unresolved. Trimming stripped 0 bases from V and 8 bases from J, with 12 bases between. The germline CDR1 and CDR2 sequences are SGDLS and YYNGEE. The CDR3 is made up of 15 amino acids. CDR3: CASSVDRGRDSPLHF. The CDR3 nucleotides are TGTGCCAGCAGCGTAGATCGGGGTAGGGATTCACCCCTCCACTTT.

The chain couples TRBV6-5 to TRBJ2-7, with a weak D call TRBD2 (5 bases). Germline CDR1 reads MNHEY; CDR2 reads SVGAGI. This CDR3 region has 13 residues. Between the trimmed V and J ends, which lost 2 bases and 5 bases, there was a span of 10 bases. In DNA, the CDR3 is TGTGCCAGCAGTTACGGGCTAGCTGACGAGCAGTACTTC. Its translation is CASSYGLADEQYF.

This clone was observed a handful of times. In DNA form, the CDR3 reads TGTGCCAGCTCACCACGGACAGGGCAGGAAGCTTTCTTT. It codes for CASSPRTGQEAFF. This chain uses TRBV18 with TRBJ1-1, with 8 bases fitting TRBD1. This CDR3 comprises 13 residues. Losses at the gene ends were 1 base for V and 8 bases for J; bases not matched to a gene: 3. Per the germline V gene, CDR1 is KGHSH and CDR2 is LQKENI.

The rearrangement links TRBV4-3 to TRBJ1-1; D possibly corresponds to TRBD1 (5 bases). Trimming stripped 6 bases from V and 5 bases from J, with 19 bases between. The CDR3 is 15 amino acids. From germline, CDR1 is LGHNA and CDR2 YSLEER. Here the CDR3 reads CASRQGWSLGTEAFF. The CDR3 nucleotides are TGCGCCAGCAGGCAGGGTTGGTCCCTGGGGACTGAAGCTTTCTTT.

The chain recombines TRBV6-4 with TRBJ2-3; D is possibly TRBD2 (6 bases). The CDR3 extends over 14 amino acids. V lost 6 bases, J lost 1 base, and 11 bases lay in between. CDR1 and CDR2 (germline): MRHNA, SNTAGT. Here the CDR3 reads CASSPGAGTDTQYF. Written as DNA, the CDR3 is TGTGCCAGCAGCCCGGGAGCCGGCACAGATACGCAGTATTTT.

Comment on this clone: Different DNA sequences within this sample yield the same CDR3. The genes are TRBV18 and TRBJ2-5; D gene uncertain. Per germline, CDR1 KGHSH and CDR2 LQKENI. The CDR3 is 11 amino acids. The V and J ends lost 3 bases and 5 bases respectively, with 4 bases between them. CDR3 DNA: TGTGCCAGCTCACCTGGGGAGACCCAGTACTTC. Translation gives CASSPGETQYF.

This clone was counted only a few times. This chain links TRBV27 with TRBJ2-1, with 16 bases that match TRBD2. From germline, CDR1 is MNHEY and CDR2 SMNVEV (reference sequence). The V gene end was trimmed by 6 bases and the J gene end by 7 bases; junction bases not matched to a gene: 0. The CDR3 sequence is 14 residues long. The CDR3: CASRGLAGGNEQFF. In DNA form, the CDR3 reads TGTGCCAGCAGGGGACTAGCGGGAGGGAATGAGCAGTTCTTC.

A few counts support this clone. The chain uses TRBV7-2 and TRBJ1-5; the match to TRBD1 covers 12 bases. CDR1 and CDR2 from the germline V gene are SGHTA and FQGNSA. CDR3 length: 16 amino acids. The V segment lost 6 bases and the J segment 6 bases; nucleotides outside the gene matches: 9. The CDR3 bases are TGTGCCAGCAGTCCTCCGGGACAGGGGGCGAGTCAGCCCCAGCATTTT. This encodes CASSPPGQGASQPQHF.

This clone was seen only a few times. The chain is built from TRBV5-4 and TRBJ1-1; the D gene is possibly TRBD1 (6 bases). Per the germline V gene, CDR1 is SGHNT and CDR2 is YYREEE (reference sequence). V lost 5 bases to trimming and J lost 2 bases, with 13 bases between them. This CDR3 comprises 14 residues. DNA of the CDR3: TGTGCCAGCAGTCGGAAACAGGGAAACACTGAAGCTTTCTTT. Its protein is CASSRKQGNTEAFF.

The rearrangement uses TRBV4-2 and TRBJ1-2; D not resolved. Trimming took off 0 bases at V and 4 bases at J, with 9 bases between the two ends. The CDR3 is made up of 14 amino acids. Looked up from germline, CDR1 is LGHNA and CDR2 is YNFKEQ. As DNA, the CDR3 is TGTGCCAGCAGCCAAGATCCGGGCCCCTATGGCTACACCTTC. Its translation is CASSQDPGPYGYTF.

The CDR3 loop is CASSPRQGATNYGYTF. In nucleotides, the CDR3 is TGTGCCAGCAGCCCTCGACAGGGGGCCACAAACTATGGCTACACCTTC. This sequence joins TRBV9 and TRBJ1-2; 10 bases fit TRBD1. The V gene's germline CDR1 is SGDLS and CDR2 YYNGEE. J was trimmed by 2 bases and V by 4 bases; bases with no gene match: 8. The CDR3 is 16 amino acids.

This clone was counted a few times. The chain uses TRBV10-3 and TRBJ2-5; 11 bases match TRBD1. This CDR3 contains 14 residues. Germline V gene lookup returns CDR1 ENHRY and CDR2 SYGVKD. V lost 7 bases and J lost 3; bases outside the gene matches: 4. CDR3 coding DNA: TGTGCCATCAAGGGGGACAGGGGGAAAGAGACCCAGTACTTC. Translation: CAIKGDRGKETQYF.

This clone has just a few counts. The rearrangement uses TRBV28 and TRBJ2-3, with D unresolved. CDR1 MDHEN and CDR2 SYDVKM come from the germline V gene. Trimming took off 3 bases at V and 0 bases at J, with 16 bases between the two ends. The CDR3 has 17 residues. CDR3 in DNA: TGTGCCAGCAGTTTCCCCCTGAGGCTCACTAGCACAGATACGCAGTATTTT. Protein: CASSFPLRLTSTDTQYF.

J is TRBJ2-7 and V is TRBV2; D perhaps matches TRBD2 (6 bases). This CDR3 spans 15 amino acids. Trimming removed 6 bases from V and 4 bases from J, with 19 bases in between. Germline assignment: CDR1 SNHLY and CDR2 FYNNEI. The CDR3 is CASREGLANGYEQYF. CDR3 nucleotides: TGTGCCAGCAGAGAGGGACTGGCCAACGGTTACGAGCAGTACTTC. The entire variable domain, with the rest obtained from reference TRBV2 and TRBJ2-7, is as follows: EPEVTQTPSHQVTQMGQEVILRCVPISNHLYFYWYRQILGQKVEFLVSFYNNEISEKSEIFDDQFSVERPDGSNFTLKIRSTKLEDSAMYFCASREGLANGYEQYFGPGTRLTVT.

This clone came up a few times. The chain has TRBV28 and TRBJ2-7, with 7 bases aligning to TRBD1. Germline V gene sequence: CDR1 MDHEN, CDR2 SYDVKM. The CDR3 has 14 amino acids. The CDR3 sequence: CAIEGAGNSVEQYF. The CDR3 DNA sequence: TGTGCGATCGAGGGGGCAGGGAATTCGGTCGAGCAGTACTTC.

This clone was found a few times. The rearrangement uses TRBV18 and TRBJ2-7; D not resolved. V was clipped by 3 bases and J by 4 bases, with 13 bases between them. Germline V gives CDR1 KGHSH, CDR2 LQKENI. This CDR3 spans 14 amino acids. CDR3 protein: CASSPPGARYEQYF. CDR3 nucleotide sequence: TGTGCCAGCTCACCTCCGGGCGCCCGGTACGAGCAGTACTTC.

The chain links TRBV5-1 to TRBJ2-7, with a weak D call TRBD1 (5 bases). Trimming cost V 0 bases and J 3 bases, with 10 bases left between them. The CDR3 has 14 residues. Germline values: CDR1 SGHRS, CDR2 YFSETQ. The CDR3 DNA reads TGCGCCAGCAGCTTGGCAGGGATGAACTACGAGCAGTACTTC. Translation: CASSLAGMNYEQYF.

This clone was observed many times. The rearrangement joins TRBV19 to TRBJ2-6, with unresolved D. CDR3 length: 15 amino acids. CDR1 is LNHDA and CDR2 is SQIVND in the germline V gene (reference sequence). V lost 4 bases and J 0 bases, leaving 7 bases between the germline ends. The CDR3 protein is CASSTLISGANVLTF. Written as DNA, the CDR3 is TGTGCCAGTAGTACGCTCATCTCTGGGGCCAACGTCCTGACTTTC.

This clone has only a few counts. This rearrangement joins TRBV5-6 to TRBJ1-1; D ambiguous. The CDR3 is made up of 14 amino acids. The germline V gene has CDR1 SGHDT and CDR2 YYEEEE. The ends were cut back, 1 base at V and 5 bases at J, with 12 bases in the middle. The CDR3 is CASSLWLGVTEAFF. Written as DNA, the CDR3 is TGTGCCAGCAGCTTGTGGCTCGGGGTAACTGAAGCTTTCTTT. The variable domain in full, completed from reference TRBV5-6 and TRBJ1-1, reads DAGVTQSPTHLIKTRGQQVTLRCSPKSGHDTVSWYQQALGQGPQFIFQYYEEEERQRGNFPDRFSGHQFPNYSSELNVNALLLGDSALYLCASSLWLGVTEAFFGQGTRLTVV.

The V call is TRBV7-2, the J call TRBJ2-7; D call uncertain. Germline-derived CDR1 and CDR2 are SGHTA and FQGNSA. This CDR3 comprises 14 residues. Trimming cost V 4 bases and J 4 bases, with 14 bases left between them. The CDR3 DNA is TGTGCCAGCAGCTCTCCGGGTGGCTCTTACGAGCAGTACTTC. Residues: CASSSPGGSYEQYF.

In its sample, this clone was seen a few times. The chain recombines TRBV9 with TRBJ2-1; TRBD2 matches at 14 bases. V was clipped by 2 bases and J by 2 bases; unmatched bases: 9. This CDR3 contains 19 residues. Germline lookup yields CDR1 SGDLS and CDR2 YYNGEE. CDR3 sequence (DNA): TGTGCCAGCAGCGTCGCCGGACTAGCGGGAGGTCGTACCTACAATGAGCAGTTCTTC. Its translation: CASSVAGLAGGRTYNEQFF. Based on the CDR3 plus reference TRBV9 and TRBJ2-1, the full variable domain is DSGVTQTPKHLITATGQRVTLRCSPRSGDLSVYWYQQSLDQGLQFLIQYYNGEERAKGNILERFSAQQFPDLHSELNLSSLELGDSALYFCASSVAGLAGGRTYNEQFFGPGTRLTVL.

This clone was observed a handful of times. This chain connects TRBV10-3 to TRBJ1-6; 8 bases align to TRBD1. Germline trimming cut 4 bases from V and 6 bases from J; bases unmatched to any gene: 2. Germline lookup yields CDR1 ENHRY and CDR2 SYGVKD. CDR3 length: 14 amino acids. The DNA of the CDR3 is TGTGCCATCAGTGCCGGACAGGGTAATTCACCCCTCCACTTT. Its translation: CAISAGQGNSPLHF.

The chain recombines TRBV6-1 with TRBJ2-1; possibly TRBD1 for D (6 bases). The CDR3 contains 11 residues. Trimming cost V 8 bases and J 5 bases, with 7 bases left between them. CDR1 and CDR2 from the germline V gene are MNHNS and SASEGT. The CDR3 sequence: CASEGDNEQFF. The CDR3 bases are TGTGCCAGCGAGGGGGACAATGAGCAGTTCTTC.